A selection of T cell receptor beta chains follows, all from one sample in a study of blood T cell repertoires in COVID-19. Sequencing used immunoSEQ multiplex PCR; TCRdb keeps in-frame clones, though not all of them. The sample includes about 200,000 clones, under 90% seen only once; the top ten take around 7%. The sample taken for sequencing was peripheral blood. Receptor source: a man aged 35 to 55 with acute or convalescent COVID-19. Both conserved end residues are part of each CDR3. The D gene is left open where the match is weak. Not all rows give a size; the values are once, few, many and, for expanded clones, a class.

V gene	J gene	clone size	D gene	CDR3 protein	CDR3 DNA
TRBV19	TRBJ2-3	-	-	CATRTGTSTDTQYF	TGTGCCACCCGGACTGGGACAAGCACAGATACGCAGTATTTT
TRBV9	TRBJ2-7	-	TRBD2	CASSVSGGAGYEQYF	TGTGCCAGCAGCGTTAGCGGGGGGGCCGGATACGAGCAGTACTTC
TRBV3-1/TRBV3-2	TRBJ2-5	-	TRBD1	CASSQEDRQETQYF	TGTGCCAGCAGCCAAGAGGACAGGCAGGAGACCCAGTACTTC
TRBV6-5	TRBJ2-5	-	-	CASSYALQETQYF	TGTGCCAGCAGTTACGCACTTCAAGAGACCCAGTACTTC
TRBV2	TRBJ2-5	-	-	CASSGGTIQETQYF	TGTGCCAGCAGTGGAGGGACAATCCAAGAGACCCAGTACTTC
TRBV2	TRBJ2-5	-	TRBD1	CASRPTGGRETQYF	TGTGCCAGCAGGCCCACAGGGGGCAGGGAGACCCAGTACTTC
TRBV10-3	TRBJ1-4	-	TRBD1	CAISETTGGNEKLFF	TGTGCCATCAGTGAGACGACAGGGGGCAATGAAAAACTGTTTTTT
TRBV6-5	TRBJ1-2	-	-	CASSLSGTSRGYTF	TGTGCCAGCAGTTTATCCGGGACATCGAGGGGCTACACCTTC
TRBV5-1	TRBJ1-2	once	-	CASSLVPGTNYGYTF	TGCGCCAGCAGCTTGGTTCCAGGTACTAACTATGGCTACACCTTC
TRBV6-2/TRBV6-3	TRBJ2-7	-	-	CASSYSTDTTEQYF	TGTGCCAGCAGTTACTCGACAGACACCACCGAGCAGTACTTC
TRBV6-4	TRBJ1-1	few	-	CASSDSEGGAEAFF	TGTGCCAGCAGTGACTCGGAAGGAGGTGCTGAAGCTTTCTTT
TRBV27	TRBJ1-2	-	TRBD1	CASRTSWTGQGYTF	TGTGCCAGCAGAACCTCCTGGACAGGGCAAGGCTACACCTTC
TRBV9	TRBJ2-1	-	TRBD2	CASSLGLAYEQFF	TGTGCCAGCAGCCTCGGACTAGCTTATGAGCAGTTCTTC
TRBV7-9	TRBJ2-7	-	-	CASSHPGQANYEQYF	TGTGCCAGCAGCCACCCAGGGCAGGCCAACTACGAGCAGTACTTC
TRBV11-2	TRBJ2-7	few	TRBD1	CASSARDRGFSSYEQYF	TGTGCCAGCAGCGCCCGGGACAGGGGGTTTAGCTCCTACGAGCAGTACTTC
TRBV28	TRBJ1-6	-	-	CASSTALQAEPHF	TGTGCCAGCAGTACCGCCCTTCAGGCTGAACCCCACTTT
TRBV14	TRBJ2-5	-	-	CASSQGRGTTQYF	TGTGCCAGCAGCCAAGGGAGGGGAACGACCCAGTACTTC
TRBV5-6	TRBJ1-2	-	-	CASIVVWEANYGYTF	TGTGCCAGCATCGTAGTCTGGGAGGCTAACTATGGCTACACCTTC
TRBV18	TRBJ2-1	-	-	CASSPQQGNNEQFF	TGTGCCAGCTCACCACAACAGGGAAACAATGAGCAGTTCTTC
TRBV7-2	TRBJ2-1	-	-	CASSLASLSSYNEQFF	TGTGCCAGCAGCTTAGCCTCCCTGAGCTCCTACAATGAGCAGTTCTTC
TRBV6-6	TRBJ2-1	-	-	CASSIWAEEQFF	TGTGCCAGCAGTATATGGGCCGAGGAGCAGTTCTTC